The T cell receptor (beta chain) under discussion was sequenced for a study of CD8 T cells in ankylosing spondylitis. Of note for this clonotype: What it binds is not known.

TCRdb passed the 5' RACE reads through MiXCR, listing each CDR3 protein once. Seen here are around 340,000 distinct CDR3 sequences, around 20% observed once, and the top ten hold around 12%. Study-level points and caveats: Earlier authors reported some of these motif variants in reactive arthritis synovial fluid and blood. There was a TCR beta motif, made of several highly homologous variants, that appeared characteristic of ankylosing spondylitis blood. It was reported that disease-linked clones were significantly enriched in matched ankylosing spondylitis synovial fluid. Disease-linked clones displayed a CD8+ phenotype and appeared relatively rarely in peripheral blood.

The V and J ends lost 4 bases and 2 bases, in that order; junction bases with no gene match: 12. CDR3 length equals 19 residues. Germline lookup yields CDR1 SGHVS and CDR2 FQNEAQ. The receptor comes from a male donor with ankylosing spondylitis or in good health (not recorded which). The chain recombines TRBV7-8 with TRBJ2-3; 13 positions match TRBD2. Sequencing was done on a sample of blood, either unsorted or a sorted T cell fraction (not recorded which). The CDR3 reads CASSSAPKTSGGHTDTQYF. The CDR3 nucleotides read TGTGCCAGCAGCTCCGCACCCAAGACTAGCGGGGGGCACACAGATACGCAGTATTTT.